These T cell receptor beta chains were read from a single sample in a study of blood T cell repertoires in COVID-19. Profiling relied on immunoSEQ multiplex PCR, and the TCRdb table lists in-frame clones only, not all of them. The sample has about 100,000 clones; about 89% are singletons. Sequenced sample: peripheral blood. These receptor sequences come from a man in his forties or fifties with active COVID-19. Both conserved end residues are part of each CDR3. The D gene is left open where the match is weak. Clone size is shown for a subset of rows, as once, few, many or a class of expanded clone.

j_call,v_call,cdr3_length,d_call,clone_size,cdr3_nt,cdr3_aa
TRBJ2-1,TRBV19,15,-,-,TGTGCCAGTAGTACTGCGGGGAGTTGGTACAATGAGCAGTTCTTC,CASSTAGSWYNEQFF
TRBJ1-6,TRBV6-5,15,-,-,TGTGCCAGCAGTTACTCGCGGGGATTCAATTCACCCCTCCACTTT,CASSYSRGFNSPLHF
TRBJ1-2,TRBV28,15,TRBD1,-,TGTGCCAGCACCTTACAGGGGCCAGCTAACTATGGCTACACCTTC,CASTLQGPANYGYTF
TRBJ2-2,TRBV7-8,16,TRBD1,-,TGTGCCAGCAGCTCCCGGACAGGGCTGAACACCGGGGAGCTGTTTTTT,CASSSRTGLNTGELFF
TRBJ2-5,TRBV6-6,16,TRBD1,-,TGTGCCAGCAGTTCTACTTTACAGGGGCCAGGGGAGACCCAGTACTTC,CASSSTLQGPGETQYF
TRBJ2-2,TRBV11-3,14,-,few,TGTGCCAGCAGCTTCGGGGTTTTCACCGGGGAGCTGTTTTTT,CASSFGVFTGELFF
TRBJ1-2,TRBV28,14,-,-,TGTGCCAGCATACGGCGGGGGGCCCGGGGAGGCTACACCTTC,CASIRRGARGGYTF
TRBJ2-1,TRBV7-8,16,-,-,TGTGCCAGCAGCTTAGATATGGGGCGATCCTACAATGAGCAGTTCTTC,CASSLDMGRSYNEQFF
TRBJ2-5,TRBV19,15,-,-,TGTGCCAGTAGTAAGGGGGAGTTACCGGGTGAGACCCAGTACTTC,CASSKGELPGETQYF
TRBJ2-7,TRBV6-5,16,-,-,TGTGCCAGCAGTTACTCGGGGGGTGGCGCCTCCTACGAGCAGTACTTC,CASSYSGGGASYEQYF
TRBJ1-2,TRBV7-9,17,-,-,TGTGCCAGCAGCTTAGCGCGAGACAGTGTCCCTTCGGTGGGCTACACCTTC,CASSLARDSVPSVGYTF
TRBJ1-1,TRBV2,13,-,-,TGTGCCAGACTTCAGCAGGGTCGAACTGAAGCTTTCTTT,CARLQQGRTEAFF
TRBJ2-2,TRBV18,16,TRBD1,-,TGTGCCAGCTCACCAAATGGACAGGGGGCGACCGGGGAGCTGTTTTTT,CASSPNGQGATGELFF
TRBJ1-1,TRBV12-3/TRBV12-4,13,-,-,TGTGCCAGCAATCGACTGGGGAACACTGAAGCTTTCTTT,CASNRLGNTEAFF
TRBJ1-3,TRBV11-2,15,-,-,TGTGCCAGCAGCTTATCGGGATCATCGGGAAACACCATATATTTT,CASSLSGSSGNTIYF
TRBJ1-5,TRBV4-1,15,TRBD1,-,TGCGCCAGCAGCCCGAAGGGGACAGGGAATCAGCCCCAGCATTTT,CASSPKGTGNQPQHF
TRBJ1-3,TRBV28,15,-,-,TGTGCCAGCAGAACCTTAGGGGGGGCTGGAAACACCATATATTTT,CASRTLGGAGNTIYF
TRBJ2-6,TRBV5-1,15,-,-,TGCGCCAGCAGCTTGGCAGGGTTAGGCTCGGGCGTCCTGACTTTC,CASSLAGLGSGVLTF
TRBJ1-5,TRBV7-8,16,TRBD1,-,TGTGCCAGCAGCGTCGACAGGGGGCGGAATAATCAGCCCCAGCATTTT,CASSVDRGRNNQPQHF
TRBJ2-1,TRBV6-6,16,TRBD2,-,TGTGCCAGCAGTTACGAAGTGGCTAGCGGGGTAAAGGAGCAGTTCTTC,CASSYEVASGVKEQFF
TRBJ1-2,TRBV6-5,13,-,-,TGTGCCAGCAGCCCCGGCGGGGCCTATGGCTACACCTTC,CASSPGGAYGYTF
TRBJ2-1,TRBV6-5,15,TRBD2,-,TGTGCCAGCAGGAAGAGCGGGGGGAACTACAATGAGCAGTTCTTC,CASRKSGGNYNEQFF
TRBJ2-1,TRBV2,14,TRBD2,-,TGTGCCAGCCTGGGACTAGCGGGTAGGGGTGAGCAGTTCTTC,CASLGLAGRGEQFF
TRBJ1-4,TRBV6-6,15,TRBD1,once,TGTGCCAGCAGTTTATCACAGGGGCTGGGTGAAAAACTGTTTTTT,CASSLSQGLGEKLFF
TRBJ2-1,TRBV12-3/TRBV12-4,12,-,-,TGTGCCAGCAGTCTCACTAGGACCAGCGCGTTCTTC,CASSLTRTSAFF
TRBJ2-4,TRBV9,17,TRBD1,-,TGTGCCAGCAGCGCCTCGGGACAGATGGTAGCCAAAAACATTCAGTACTTC,CASSASGQMVAKNIQYF